The 18 T cell receptor beta chains below all came from one sample that was sequenced in a study of T cell responses to AZD1222 COVID-19 vaccine (dated by TCRdb to the early 2020s). The sample's time point, from its label and the paper: about 28 days (+/-7) after the second vaccine dose. The library came from the immunoSEQ multiplex PCR assay. TCRdb mirrors the immuneACCESS table, restricted to in-frame sequences. Some clones are absent from its copies; in checked studies, under half trace to an unresolved V gene, and the reason for the others is unknown. The sample yields 150,000 or so clones; around 92% were counted once. Less than 3.5% of the sample is held by the ten biggest clonotypes. The sample in question was peripheral blood, obtained 28 days after the second AZD1222 dose. The receptors derive from an adult who received the AZD1222 COVID-19 vaccine.

The CDR3 DNA follows: TGTGCCAGTAGCGAGGAGAGGGGACGGAATTCACCCCTCCACTTT. This encodes CASSEERGRNSPLHF. This chain uses TRBV19 with TRBJ1-6; TRBD1 is a possible D gene (5 bases). The CDR3 totals 15 residues. CDR1 LNHDA and CDR2 SQIVND come from the germline V gene (reference sequence). V was pared by 6 bases and J by 7 bases, with 16 bases between.

This clone was picked up one time. The V and J genes are TRBV7-9 and TRBJ1-1; D gene ambiguous. Germline loops: CDR1 SEHNR, CDR2 FQNEAQ (reference sequence). The germline V and J ends were trimmed by 0 bases and 11 bases, with 25 bases remaining between them. This CDR3 has 17 residues. The CDR3 is CASSLALLVRGTSWAFF. As DNA, the CDR3 is TGTGCCAGCAGCTTAGCGCTTCTTGTGCGGGGTACCTCTTGGGCTTTCTTT.

The CDR3 loop reads CASRISYNEQFF. The CDR3, as DNA: TGCGCCAGCAGAATATCCTACAATGAGCAGTTCTTC. V and J are TRBV5-1 and TRBJ2-1, with D unclear. This CDR3 region has 12 residues. In germline, CDR1 is SGHRS, CDR2 YFSETQ. V lost 5 bases and J lost 1, with 4 bases in between. The full variable domain, rest sourced from reference TRBV5-1 and TRBJ2-1, is KAGVTQTPRYLIKTRGQQVTLSCSPISGHRSVSWYQQTPGQGLQFLFEYFSETQRNKGNFPGRFSGRQFSNSRSEMNVSTLELGDSALYLCASRISYNEQFFGPGTRLTVL.

V is TRBV10-3 and J is TRBJ2-1; 8 bases match TRBD2. CDR1 is ENHRY and CDR2 is SYGVKD in the germline V gene. The CDR3 spans 15 residues. The junction had 5 bases not matched to a gene; V was cut back by 4 bases and J by 3 bases. This CDR3 reads CAISATSGRYNEQFF. CDR3 bases: TGTGCCATCAGTGCAACTAGCGGACGCTACAATGAGCAGTTCTTC.

V is TRBV6-1 and J is TRBJ2-1, with D perhaps TRBD1 or TRBD2 (6 bases each). This CDR3 region has 14 residues. The V gene lost 1 base and the J gene lost 9 bases, with 13 bases spanning the gap. The germline V gene encodes CDR1 MNHNS and CDR2 SASEGT. The CDR3 reads CASSEGGRGGEQFF. The CDR3 DNA reads as TGTGCCAGCAGTGAAGGGGGCAGGGGAGGTGAGCAGTTCTTC.

The gene calls are TRBV10-3 and TRBJ1-1; no clear D gene. Trimming left V 7 bases short and J 3 bases short, with 12 bases between. CDR1 is ENHRY, CDR2 SYGVKD, per germline. This CDR3 region has 13 residues. The CDR3 nucleotides read TGTGCCATCAAGTTCGGTCCAGACACTGAAGCTTTCTTT. This translates into CAIKFGPDTEAFF.

The chain recombines TRBV28 with TRBJ1-5; possibly TRBD1 for D (6 bases). Germline CDR1 and CDR2: MDHEN and SYDVKM. Trimming took 7 bases from V and 7 from J, leaving 11 bases between them. CDR3 size: 12 residues. The CDR3 is CASKGGGQPQHF. The CDR3 coding sequence is TGTGCCAGCAAGGGGGGTGGCCAGCCCCAGCATTTT.

This clone was seen a single time. This chain joins TRBV9 and TRBJ2-7, with 7 nucleotides matching TRBD2. V was pared by 0 bases and J by 3 bases, with 9 bases of the junction left unmatched. Germline V CDR1 and CDR2: SGDLS, YYNGEE. This CDR3 is 16 amino acids long. Here the CDR3 reads CASSVGWREFGYEQYF. The CDR3, as DNA: TGTGCCAGCAGCGTAGGTTGGCGGGAGTTCGGCTACGAGCAGTACTTC.

In this sample, this clone turned up once. This chain links TRBV6-1 with TRBJ2-7; tentatively, D is TRBD1 (5 bases). The CDR3 totals 14 residues. Looked up from germline, CDR1 is MNHNS and CDR2 is SASEGT. With 3 bases removed from V and 0 bases from J, the gap between germline ends came to 9 bases. For the CDR3, the DNA is TGTGCCAGCAGTGATCAGGGCTACTCCTACGAGCAGTACTTC. Translating gives CASSDQGYSYEQYF.

The chain uses TRBV7-9 and TRBJ2-1; 13 bases align to TRBD2. The length of the CDR3 is 15 residues. Trimming removed 5 bases from V and 6 bases from J; junction bases left unmatched: 4. Per the germline V gene, CDR1 is SEHNR and CDR2 is FQNEAQ (reference sequence). CDR3 nucleotides: TGTGCCAGCAGCCAGGGACTAGCGGGAATCAATGAGCAGTTCTTC. Encoded protein: CASSQGLAGINEQFF.

This clone has more than one count but fewer than ten. V usage is TRBV28 and J usage is TRBJ1-1; a weak D match, TRBD1 (5 bases). Germline loops: CDR1 MDHEN, CDR2 SYDVKM. V lost 5 bases, J lost 8 bases, and 12 bases lay in between. The CDR3 has 12 amino acids. CDR3 sequence (DNA): TGTGCCAGCAGTCCGCCGGGACTAGAAGCTTTCTTT. Encoded protein: CASSPPGLEAFF.

This clone was seen only once. The chain employs TRBV9 and TRBJ2-2; no clear D. Germline CDR1 and CDR2: SGDLS and YYNGEE. This CDR3 has 17 amino acids. Trimming shortened V by 0 bases and J by 0 bases, and 12 bases separated the two germline ends. The CDR3 sequence: CASSVGLRSSNTGELFF. CDR3 in DNA: TGTGCCAGCAGCGTAGGCTTGCGGTCTTCGAACACCGGGGAGCTGTTTTTT. The whole variable domain, remainder taken from reference TRBV9 and TRBJ2-2, is DSGVTQTPKHLITATGQRVTLRCSPRSGDLSVYWYQQSLDQGLQFLIQYYNGEERAKGNILERFSAQQFPDLHSELNLSSLELGDSALYFCASSVGLRSSNTGELFFGEGSRLTVL.

The chain uses TRBV14 and TRBJ1-1; D unresolved. Trimming stripped 2 bases from V and 1 base from J, with 5 bases between. CDR1 SGHDN and CDR2 FVKESK come from the germline V gene. CDR3 size: 13 residues. For the CDR3, the DNA is TGTGCCAGCAGCCAAAGTCGGAACACTGAAGCTTTCTTT. It translates to CASSQSRNTEAFF.

This clone appeared once. The J gene is TRBJ2-6, the V gene TRBV7-6; unclear D gene. Trimming cost V 1 base and J 2 bases, with 6 bases left between them. The CDR3 consists of 15 residues. Germline V gene data show CDR1 as SGHVS and CDR2 as FNYEAQ. The CDR3 DNA reads TGTGCCAGCAGCTTAGGGGAACCTGGGGCCAACGTCCTGACTTTC. Translation: CASSLGEPGANVLTF.

The rearrangement joins TRBV12-5 to TRBJ1-5, with a weak D call TRBD1 (5 bases). Looked up from germline, CDR1 is LGHNT and CDR2 is FRNRAP. Between the trimmed V and J ends, which lost 7 bases and 9 bases, there was a span of 16 bases. The CDR3 length is 13 residues. In DNA form, the CDR3 reads TGTGCTAGTGCCGCCGGGACCTCCTTGCCCCAGCATTTT. It is translated as CASAAGTSLPQHF.

The V and J genes are TRBV7-8 and TRBJ1-4; no firm D call. The CDR3 contains 14 residues. V lost 2 bases to trimming and J lost 4 bases, with 8 bases between them. The germline gives CDR1 SGHVS, CDR2 FQNEAQ. As DNA, the CDR3 is TGTGCCAGCAGCTTAAGGGTGGATAATGAAAAACTGTTTTTT. Its protein is CASSLRVDNEKLFF.

The chain employs TRBV5-6 and TRBJ2-2; TRBD2 matches 9 bases. V was clipped by 3 bases and J by 2 bases; unmatched bases: 14. The CDR3 totals 19 residues. CDR1 SGHDT and CDR2 YYEEEE come from the germline V gene. CDR3 sequence reads: CASSSYAPSGNSNTGELFF. The CDR3 nucleotides are TGTGCCAGCAGCTCCTACGCTCCTAGCGGGAATAGTAACACCGGGGAGCTGTTTTTT.

This chain links TRBV11-2 with TRBJ2-7, with 8 nucleotides matching TRBD1. The CDR3 extends over 16 amino acids. Germline values: CDR1 SGHAT, CDR2 FQNNGV. J was trimmed by 3 bases and V by 5 bases; bases with no gene match: 12. The CDR3, as DNA: TGTGCCAGCAGCCTCCCGACAGGGGCGGCGGGCTACGAGCAGTACTTC. Encoded protein: CASSLPTGAAGYEQYF.